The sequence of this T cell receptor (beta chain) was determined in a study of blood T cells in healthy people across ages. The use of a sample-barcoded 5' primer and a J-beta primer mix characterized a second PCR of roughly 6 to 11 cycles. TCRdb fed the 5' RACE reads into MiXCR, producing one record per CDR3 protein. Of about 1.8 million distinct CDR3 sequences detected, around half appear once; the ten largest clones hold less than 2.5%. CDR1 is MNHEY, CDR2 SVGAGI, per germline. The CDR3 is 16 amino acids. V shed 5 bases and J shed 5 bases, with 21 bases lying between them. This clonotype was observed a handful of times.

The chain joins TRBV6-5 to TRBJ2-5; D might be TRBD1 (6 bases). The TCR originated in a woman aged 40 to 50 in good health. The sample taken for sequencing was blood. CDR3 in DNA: TGTGCCAGCAGTCGAACCTCTGGGGGCTCCCGGGAGACCCAGTACTTC. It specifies CASSRTSGGSRETQYF.